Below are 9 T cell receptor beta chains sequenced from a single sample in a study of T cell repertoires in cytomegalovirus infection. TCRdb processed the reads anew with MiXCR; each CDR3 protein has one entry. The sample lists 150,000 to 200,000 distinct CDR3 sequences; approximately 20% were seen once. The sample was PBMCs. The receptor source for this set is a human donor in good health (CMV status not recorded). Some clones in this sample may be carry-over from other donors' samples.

CDR3 coding DNA: TGTGCCAGTAGTATCTCGCTGACAGGATCCCTAGCAAATCAGCCCCAGCATTTT. Translation gives CASSISLTGSLANQPQHF. The chain has TRBV19 and TRBJ1-5; possibly TRBD1 for D (6 bases). CDR1 is LNHDA and CDR2 is SQIVND in the germline V gene (reference sequence). The V end was cut by 3 bases, the J end by 4 bases, with 22 bases between. The CDR3 runs 18 residues.

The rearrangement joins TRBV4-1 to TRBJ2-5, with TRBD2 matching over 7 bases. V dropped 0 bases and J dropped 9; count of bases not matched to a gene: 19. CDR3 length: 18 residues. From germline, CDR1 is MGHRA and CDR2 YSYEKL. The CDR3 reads CASSQDFPLSGNPGAQYF. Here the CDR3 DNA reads TGCGCCAGCAGCCAAGATTTTCCCCTCAGCGGGAACCCGGGGGCCCAGTACTTC.

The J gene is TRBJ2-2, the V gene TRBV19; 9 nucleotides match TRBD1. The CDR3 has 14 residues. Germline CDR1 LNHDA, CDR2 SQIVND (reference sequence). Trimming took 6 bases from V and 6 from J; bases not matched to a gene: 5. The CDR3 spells CASRLQGAAGELFF. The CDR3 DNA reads TGTGCCAGTAGACTACAGGGGGCCGCCGGGGAGCTGTTTTTT.

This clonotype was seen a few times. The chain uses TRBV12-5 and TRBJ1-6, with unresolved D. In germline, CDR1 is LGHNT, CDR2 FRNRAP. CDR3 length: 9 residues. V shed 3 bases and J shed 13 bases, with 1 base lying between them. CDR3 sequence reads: CASGFPLHF. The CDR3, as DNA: TGTGCTAGTGGTTTCCCCCTCCACTTT.

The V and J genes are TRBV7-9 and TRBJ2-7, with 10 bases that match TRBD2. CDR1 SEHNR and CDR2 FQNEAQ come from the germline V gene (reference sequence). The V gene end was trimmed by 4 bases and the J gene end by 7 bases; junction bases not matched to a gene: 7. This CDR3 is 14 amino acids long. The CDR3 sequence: CASSSLAGLREQYF. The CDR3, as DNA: TGTGCCAGCAGCTCACTAGCGGGATTAAGGGAGCAGTACTTC. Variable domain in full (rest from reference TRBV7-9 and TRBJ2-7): DTGVSQNPRHKITKRGQNVTFRCDPISEHNRLYWYRQTLGQGPEFLTYFQNEAQLEKSRLLSDRFSAERPKGSFSTLEIQRTEQGDSAMYLCASSSLAGLREQYFGPGTRLTVT.

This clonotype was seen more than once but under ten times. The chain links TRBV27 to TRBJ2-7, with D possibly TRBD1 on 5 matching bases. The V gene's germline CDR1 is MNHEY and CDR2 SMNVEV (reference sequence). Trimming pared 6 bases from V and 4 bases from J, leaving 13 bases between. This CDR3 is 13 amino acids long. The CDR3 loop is CASRKTAKYEQYF. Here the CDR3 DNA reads TGTGCCAGCAGAAAGACAGCGAAATACGAGCAGTACTTC.

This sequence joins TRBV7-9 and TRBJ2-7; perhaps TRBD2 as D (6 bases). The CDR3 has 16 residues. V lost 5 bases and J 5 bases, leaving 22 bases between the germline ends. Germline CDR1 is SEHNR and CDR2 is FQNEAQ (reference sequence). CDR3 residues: CASSPPVEGGINEQYF. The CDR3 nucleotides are TGTGCCAGCAGCCCCCCCGTAGAGGGAGGCATAAACGAGCAGTACTTC.

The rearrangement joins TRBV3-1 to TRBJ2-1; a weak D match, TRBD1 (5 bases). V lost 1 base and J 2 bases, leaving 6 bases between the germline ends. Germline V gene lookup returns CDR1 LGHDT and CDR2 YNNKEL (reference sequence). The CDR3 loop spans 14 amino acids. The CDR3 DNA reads TGTGCCAGCAGCCAAGCAGGGCCCTACAATGAGCAGTTCTTC. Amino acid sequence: CASSQAGPYNEQFF.

The CDR3 DNA sequence: TGTGCCAGCAGTTTGGATAAAGTAGCCAAAAACATTCAGTACTTC. This encodes CASSLDKVAKNIQYF. The V gene is TRBV12-3 or TRBV12-4, the J gene TRBJ2-4; D is unresolved. The CDR3 runs 15 residues. Trimming left V 3 bases short and J 0 bases short, with 9 bases between.